The 11 T cell receptor beta chains below come from one sample, sequenced in a study of blood T cell repertoires in COVID-19 (dated by TCRdb to 2019 to 2021). Receptors were amplified or captured by the immunoSEQ multiplex PCR assay. TCRdb limited this immuneACCESS table to in-frame rearrangements with V and J called. A share of clones is missing; checked studies link under half to unresolved V genes, and the rest is unexplained. Here the sample has a few hundred thousand clones; about 90% occur a single time. The ten most abundant clones make up about 1% of the sample. The sample taken for sequencing was peripheral blood. The receptors shown here come from a woman between 40 and 55 years old with COVID-19, enrolled during active disease.

On this clone itself: This specimen includes other DNA sequences encoding the same CDR3. This chain uses TRBV28 with TRBJ1-5; 7 bases match TRBD1. This CDR3 spans 15 amino acids. The germline V gene encodes CDR1 MDHEN and CDR2 SYDVKM. J lost 2 bases, V lost 2 bases, and 3 bases had no gene match. CDR3 protein: CASSLRQGGNQPQHF. CDR3 nucleotides: TGTGCCAGCAGTTTACGACAGGGCGGCAATCAGCCCCAGCATTTT. The variable domain in full, completed from reference TRBV28 and TRBJ1-5, reads DVKVTQSSRYLVKRTGEKVFLECVQDMDHENMFWYRQDPGLGLRLIYFSYDVKMKEKGDIPEGYSVSREKKERFSLILESASTNQTSMYLCASSLRQGGNQPQHFGDGTRLSIL.

This sequence joins TRBV7-3 and TRBJ1-1, with D unresolved. The CDR3 sequence is 14 residues long. Trimming cost V 0 bases and J 0 bases, with 5 bases left between them. CDR1 is SGHTA and CDR2 is FQGTGA in the germline V gene. The CDR3 reads CASSLTAMNTEAFF. DNA of the CDR3: TGTGCCAGCAGCTTAACAGCCATGAACACTGAAGCTTTCTTT.

V is TRBV18 and J is TRBJ2-1; TRBD2 matches 8 bases. The germline V gene encodes CDR1 KGHSH and CDR2 LQKENI. The CDR3 is made up of 16 amino acids. V shed 3 bases, J shed 1 base, and the junction held 5 bases outside the gene matches. This CDR3 is CASSPYTSGSYNEQFF. CDR3 bases: TGTGCCAGCTCACCGTATACTAGCGGATCCTACAATGAGCAGTTCTTC.

The chain recombines TRBV27 with TRBJ1-5; D is possibly TRBD1 (6 bases). Trimming removed 6 bases from V and 2 bases from J, with 20 bases in between. This CDR3 contains 17 residues. Germline V gives CDR1 MNHEY, CDR2 SMNVEV (reference sequence). The CDR3 reads CASSTTAQGDGNQPQHF. The CDR3 DNA reads as TGTGCCAGCAGCACCACCGCACAGGGAGACGGCAATCAGCCCCAGCATTTT.

V and J are TRBV6-1 and TRBJ2-1, with 11 bases identical to TRBD2. This CDR3 has 18 amino acids. With 3 bases clipped from V and 6 bases from J, the junction kept 13 bases outside the gene matches. The germline V gene has CDR1 MNHNS and CDR2 SASEGT. The chain's CDR3 is CASSDVVLAGAGANEQFF. The CDR3 nucleotides read TGTGCCAGCAGTGACGTGGTACTAGCGGGAGCCGGAGCCAATGAGCAGTTCTTC.

The chain recombines TRBV28 with TRBJ1-2; no clear D gene. Trimming took 2 bases from V and 3 from J, leaving 7 bases between them. Germline CDR1 reads MDHEN; CDR2 reads SYDVKM. This CDR3 has 13 amino acids. This CDR3 is CASSLSGDYGYTF. The DNA for the CDR3 is TGTGCCAGCAGTTTAAGCGGGGACTATGGCTACACCTTC.

The J gene is TRBJ2-7, the V gene TRBV11-1, with D perhaps TRBD1 (6 bases). This CDR3 has 15 residues. Germline V lookup: CDR1 SGHAT, CDR2 FQDESV (reference sequence). Trimming removed 4 bases from V and 0 bases from J, with 13 bases in between. In DNA, the CDR3 is TGTGCCAGCAGCTATGTTAGGGGGAGCTCCTACGAGCAGTACTTC. This gives the protein CASSYVRGSSYEQYF.

The chain employs TRBV5-1 and TRBJ1-1, with D hard to call. The germline gives CDR1 SGHRS, CDR2 YFSETQ. The germline V and J ends were trimmed by 0 bases and 2 bases, with 8 bases remaining between them. The CDR3 covers 14 residues. The CDR3 sequence is CASSLVAPNTEAFF. CDR3 DNA: TGCGCCAGCAGCTTGGTGGCACCTAACACTGAAGCTTTCTTT.

The V call is TRBV10-3, the J call TRBJ2-1, with no clear D. The germline gives CDR1 ENHRY, CDR2 SYGVKD. With 7 bases removed from V and 0 bases from J, the gap between germline ends came to 7 bases. The length of the CDR3 is 13 residues. The CDR3 DNA follows: TGTGCCATCATGGGCAGCTCCTACAATGAGCAGTTCTTC. It yields the protein CAIMGSSYNEQFF.

J is TRBJ2-7 and V is TRBV7-2; 9 bases map to TRBD1. Germline lookup yields CDR1 SGHTA and CDR2 FQGNSA. The V gene end was trimmed by 6 bases and the J gene end by 5 bases; junction bases not matched to a gene: 11. The CDR3 extends over 15 amino acids. For the CDR3, the DNA is TGTGCCAGCAGATATGGGACAGGGAATTACCACGAGCAGTACTTC. It encodes CASRYGTGNYHEQYF.

The gene calls are TRBV9 and TRBJ2-1; 15 bases agree with TRBD2. The CDR3 is 20 residues long. Germline CDR1 SGDLS, CDR2 YYNGEE. V dropped 4 bases and J dropped 2; count of bases not matched to a gene: 13. CDR3 sequence (DNA): TGTGCCAGCAGCTCGAACCAACCGGGACTAGCGGGAGGTGCCTACAATGAGCAGTTCTTC. Translating gives CASSSNQPGLAGGAYNEQFF.